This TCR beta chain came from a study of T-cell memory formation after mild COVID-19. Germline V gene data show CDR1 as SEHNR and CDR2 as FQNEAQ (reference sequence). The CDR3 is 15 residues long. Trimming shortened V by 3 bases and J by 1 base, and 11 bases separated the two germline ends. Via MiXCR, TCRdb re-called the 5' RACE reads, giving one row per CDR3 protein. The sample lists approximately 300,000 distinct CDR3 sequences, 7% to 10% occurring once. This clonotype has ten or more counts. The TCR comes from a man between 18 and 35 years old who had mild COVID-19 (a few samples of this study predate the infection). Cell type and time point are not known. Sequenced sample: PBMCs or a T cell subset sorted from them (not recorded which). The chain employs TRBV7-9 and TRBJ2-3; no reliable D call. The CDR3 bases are TGTGCCAGCAGCTTTCGGACGGAACGCACAGATACGCAGTATTTT. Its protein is CASSFRTERTDTQYF.